The 20 T cell receptor beta chains presented below share a single source sample, sequenced in a study of metastatic and nonmetastatic thyroid tumors. TCRdb called clones again from the PCR reads with MiXCR. Of 15,000 or so clones detected, around 13% appear once; the ten largest clones hold around 15%. Prior to thyroid surgery, none of the patients had received any treatment. The sequenced material came from tumor tissue. These receptors were taken from a female donor with papillary thyroid cancer or a benign thyroid nodule (not recorded which). Some clones in this sample may be carry-over from other donors' samples.

Judged by abundance, this clone is medium-sized. The chain joins TRBV6-1 to TRBJ1-2; TRBD1 matches 7 bases. The trim removed 7 bases at V and 4 bases at J, leaving 6 bases unmatched. Germline lookup yields CDR1 MNHNS and CDR2 SASEGT. This CDR3 is built from 13 residues. CDR3 DNA sequence: TGTGCCAGCACCTTCGGACAGGCCTATGGCTACACCTTC. Protein sequence: CASTFGQAYGYTF.

This clone has only a few counts. This rearrangement joins TRBV6-2 or TRBV6-3 to TRBJ2-7; D possibly corresponds to TRBD2 (5 bases). Germline-derived CDR1 and CDR2 are MNHEY and SVGEGT. This CDR3 comprises 15 residues. With 2 bases removed from V and 2 bases from J, the gap between germline ends came to 13 bases. DNA for the CDR3: TGTGCCAGCAGTTACCCCCAACTAGGCACCTACGAGCAGTACTTC. It translates to CASSYPQLGTYEQYF.

Ten or more counts support this clone. This rearrangement joins TRBV5-1 to TRBJ2-3; TRBD2 is a possible D gene (6 bases). Germline V gives CDR1 SGHRS, CDR2 YFSETQ. Trimming shortened V by 0 bases and J by 0 bases, and 14 bases separated the two germline ends. The CDR3 contains 17 residues. This chain's CDR3 is CASSLALGGTSTDTQYF. The CDR3 DNA reads TGCGCCAGCAGCTTGGCCCTAGGCGGGACTAGCACAGATACGCAGTATTTT.

Ten or more counts support this clone. The rearrangement links TRBV11-2 to TRBJ2-7; D ambiguous. In germline, CDR1 is SGHAT, CDR2 FQNNGV. Deletions cut 0 bases from V and 3 bases from J, with 6 bases between. This CDR3 region has 13 residues. The CDR3 region is CASSLDRDYEQYF. The CDR3 coding sequence is TGTGCCAGCAGCTTAGATCGTGACTACGAGCAGTACTTC.

This clone was counted at least ten times. This chain links TRBV10-3 with TRBJ2-3; TRBD2 might be the D (7 bases). Germline loops: CDR1 ENHRY, CDR2 SYGVKD. The CDR3 runs 14 residues. V was clipped by 3 bases and J by 2 bases, with 9 bases between them. CDR3 region: CAISEGGATDTQYF. The CDR3 coding sequence is TGTGCCATCAGTGAAGGGGGGGCCACAGATACGCAGTATTTT.

Within the sample, this clone is medium-sized. V is TRBV3-1 and J is TRBJ2-7; TRBD1 matches 8 bases. Looked up from germline, CDR1 is LGHDT and CDR2 is YNNKEL (reference sequence). The J segment lost 6 bases and the V segment lost 6 bases, leaving 13 bases of the junction unmatched. This CDR3 has 15 residues. The CDR3 reads CASSRDRPPRVEQYF. CDR3 DNA: TGTGCCAGCAGTCGGGACAGGCCCCCTCGAGTCGAGCAGTACTTC.

This clone appeared a few times. Germline and junction disagree at one end, which may indicate a read error. The rearrangement uses TRBV6-2 or TRBV6-3 and TRBJ1-2; maybe TRBD1 (6 bases). Germline V lookup: CDR1 MNHEY, CDR2 SVGEGT. This CDR3 has 15 residues. The CDR3 is CASSCYIQGGYGHTF. CDR3 nucleotide sequence: TGTGCCAGCAGTTGCTACATACAGGGTGGCTATGGCCACACCTTC.

Many counts were recorded for this clone. The chain couples TRBV30 to TRBJ1-2, with TRBD1 as a possible D gene (6 bases). Trimming stripped 3 bases from V and 2 bases from J, with 16 bases between. CDR1 is GTSNPN, CDR2 SVGIG, per germline (reference sequence). The CDR3 sequence is 15 residues long. CDR3 region: CAWSPGLQGNYGYTF. As DNA, the CDR3 is TGTGCCTGGAGCCCCGGACTCCAGGGGAACTATGGCTACACCTTC.

The table lists this clone with many counts. This may be a read error: a much more frequent sequence differs by one nucleotide. Other DNA sequences within the sample encode an identical CDR3. The chain uses TRBV5-1 and TRBJ2-3; 9 bases are a match to TRBD2. This CDR3 comprises 15 residues. The germline V gene encodes CDR1 SGHRS and CDR2 YFSETQ. The CDR3 nucleotides are TGTGCCAGCAGTCCTATGGCGGGGGGGCTCGATACGCAGTATTTT. It codes for CASSPMAGGLDTQYF.

This clone showed up many times. The chain joins TRBV18 to TRBJ2-5; the D gene is possibly TRBD1 (7 bases). Trimming removed 5 bases from V and 2 bases from J, with 15 bases in between. The CDR3 runs to 15 residues. Germline V gene sequence: CDR1 KGHSH, CDR2 LQKENI. CDR3 sequence: CASSLNAGQQETQYF. DNA of the CDR3: TGTGCCAGCTCATTAAACGCGGGACAGCAAGAGACCCAGTACTTC.

Points on this clone: A much larger clonotype is one base distant, so this may be a read error. CDR3 residues: CVSSTRQGLNEKLFF. The CDR3 DNA follows: TGTGTCAGCAGCACCCGACAGGGCCTTAATGAAAAACTGTTTTTT. The V call is TRBV7-2, the J call TRBJ1-4; 7 bases fit TRBD1. The CDR3 length is 15 residues. The germline V gene has CDR1 SGHTA and CDR2 FQGNSA.

This chain links TRBV2 with TRBJ1-2, with D perhaps matching TRBD1 (5 bases). V lost 6 bases to trimming and J lost 4 bases, with 18 bases between them. The CDR3 covers 15 residues. Per the germline V gene, CDR1 is SNHLY and CDR2 is FYNNEI. The CDR3 DNA follows: TGTGCCAGCAGCCCCGACTGGGGCGGCGGCTATGGCTACACCTTC. Amino acid sequence: CASSPDWGGGYGYTF.

This clone has at least ten counts. V is TRBV6-1 and J is TRBJ1-4, with 9 nucleotides matching TRBD1. This CDR3 comprises 14 residues. Germline V gene sequence: CDR1 MNHNS, CDR2 SASEGT. The trim removed 8 bases at V and 5 bases at J, leaving 6 bases unmatched. The CDR3 here is CASGTGTGNEKLFF. The CDR3, as DNA: TGTGCCAGCGGAACCGGGACAGGGAATGAAAAACTGTTTTTT.

Worth noting for this clone: This may stem from a read error, because a much larger clone lies one nucleotide away. The CDR3 end shows no conserved phenylalanine or tryptophan, and so a read error is likely. The rearrangement joins TRBV29-1 to TRBJ1-3, with D uncertain. The CDR3 totals 12 residues. The V end lost 3 bases, the J end lost 2 bases, and 5 bases lay between the germline ends. From germline, CDR1 is SQVTM and CDR2 ANQGSEA. The CDR3 protein is CSVESAGNTIYL. CDR3 coding DNA: TGCAGCGTTGAGTCCGCTGGAAACACCATATATCTT.

As DNA, the CDR3 is TGCGCCAGCAGCGACCGGGACGGGAGCTCCTACGAGCAGTACTTC. It encodes CASSDRDGSSYEQYF. The chain has TRBV5-1 and TRBJ2-7; a weak D match, TRBD2 (6 bases). Trimming cost V 4 bases and J 0 bases, with 14 bases left between them. Germline V gene lookup returns CDR1 SGHRS and CDR2 YFSETQ. The CDR3 has 15 amino acids.

In its sample, this clone was seen many times. The rearrangement uses TRBV6-1 and TRBJ2-1; 13 nucleotides match TRBD2. CDR1 and CDR2 (germline): MNHNS, SASEGT. Trimming removed 6 bases from V and 10 bases from J; junction bases left unmatched: 9. This CDR3 has 15 amino acids. CDR3 in amino acids: CASSFGLAGVGEQFF. As DNA, the CDR3 is TGTGCCAGCAGCTTTGGACTAGCGGGAGTTGGGGAGCAGTTCTTC.

This clone came up many times. V gene TRBV30 combines with J gene TRBJ1-6; D is undetermined. This CDR3 region has 14 residues. Germline V gives CDR1 GTSNPN, CDR2 SVGIG (reference sequence). Trimming stripped 2 bases from V and 9 bases from J, with 14 bases between. The CDR3 loop reads CAWSYGTRGSPLHF. DNA of the CDR3: TGTGCCTGGAGTTATGGCACTCGGGGTTCACCCCTCCACTTT.

This clone appeared a few times. The chain combines TRBV10-2 with TRBJ1-1, with unresolved D. The CDR3 spans 13 residues. Trimming left V 1 base short and J 4 bases short, with 7 bases between. Germline assignment: CDR1 WSHSY and CDR2 SAAADI. This CDR3 reads CASSELGGTEAFF. In DNA, the CDR3 is TGCGCCAGCAGTGAGTTGGGAGGCACTGAAGCTTTCTTT.

At least ten counts were recorded for this clone. The V call is TRBV11-2, the J call TRBJ2-5, with TRBD2 matching 9 bases. The V and J ends lost 1 base and 6 bases, in that order; junction bases with no gene match: 9. CDR1 and CDR2 (germline): SGHAT, FQNNGV. The CDR3 is 16 residues long. Here the CDR3 reads CASSLGGLAGEKTQYF. In nucleotides, the CDR3 is TGTGCCAGCAGCTTAGGAGGTTTAGCGGGAGAAAAGACCCAGTACTTC.

Ten or more counts support this clone. A much more abundant neighbour one base away suggests this may be a read error. The same CDR3 arises from other DNA sequences in this sample as well. The CDR3 protein is CASSQDPDSISSPLHF. As DNA, the CDR3 is TGCGCCAGCAGCCAAGACCCCGACAGTATAAGCTCACCCCTCCACTTT. The rearrangement uses TRBV4-3 and TRBJ1-6, with D possibly being TRBD1 (5 bases). The CDR3 totals 16 residues. Germline V CDR1 and CDR2: LGHNA, YSLEER. The V end lost 0 bases, the J end lost 10 bases, and 16 bases lay between the germline ends.